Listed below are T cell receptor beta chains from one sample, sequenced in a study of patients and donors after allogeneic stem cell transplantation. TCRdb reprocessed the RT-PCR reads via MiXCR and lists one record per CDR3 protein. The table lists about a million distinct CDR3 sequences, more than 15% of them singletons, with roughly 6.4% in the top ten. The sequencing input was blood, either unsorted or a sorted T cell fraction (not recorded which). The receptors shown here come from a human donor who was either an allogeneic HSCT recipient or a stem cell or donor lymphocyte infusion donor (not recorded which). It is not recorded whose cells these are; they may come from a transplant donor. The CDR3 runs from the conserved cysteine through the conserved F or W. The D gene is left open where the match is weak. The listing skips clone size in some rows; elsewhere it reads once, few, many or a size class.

CDR3 DNA: TGCGCCAGCAGCTTGGTGCTCGACCGCGAGCAGTACTTC
CDR3 protein: CASSLVLDREQYF
clone size: -
D gene: -
CDR3 length: 13
V gene: TRBV5-1
J gene: TRBJ2-7

CDR3 DNA: TGCGTCAGCAGCTTGGCCGGTTCCTCTGGAAACACCATATATTTT
CDR3 protein: CVSSLAGSSGNTIYF
clone size: -
D gene: -
CDR3 length: 15
V gene: TRBV5-1
J gene: TRBJ1-3

CDR3 DNA: TGTGCCAGCAGTTTGGCGGTAGCGGGGGACAATGAGCAGTTCTTC
CDR3 protein: CASSLAVAGDNEQFF
clone size: many
D gene: TRBD2
CDR3 length: 15
V gene: TRBV5-6
J gene: TRBJ2-1

CDR3 DNA: TGTGCCAGCAGCTTATTAGGACAGGCGACACAAGAGACCCAGTACTTC
CDR3 protein: CASSLLGQATQETQYF
clone size: once
D gene: TRBD1
CDR3 length: 16
V gene: TRBV7-3
J gene: TRBJ2-5

CDR3 DNA: TGTGCCAGCAGTTCGGACAGGGTTATGAACACTGAAGCTTTCTTT
CDR3 protein: CASSSDRVMNTEAFF
clone size: -
D gene: TRBD1
CDR3 length: 15
V gene: TRBV12-3/TRBV12-4
J gene: TRBJ1-1

CDR3 DNA: TGCAGTGCTAGATACCGGACTAAAGGCGATGAGCAGTTCTTC
CDR3 protein: CSARYRTKGDEQFF
clone size: -
D gene: -
CDR3 length: 14
V gene: TRBV20-1
J gene: TRBJ2-1

CDR3 DNA: TGTGCCAGCAGCCAAGATTTAGCGGGGGGGCAAGAGACCCAGTACTTC
CDR3 protein: CASSQDLAGGQETQYF
clone size: many
D gene: TRBD2
CDR3 length: 16
V gene: TRBV4-2
J gene: TRBJ2-5

CDR3 DNA: TGCAGTGCCGACGGTCACTCCTACAATGAGCAGTTCTTC
CDR3 protein: CSADGHSYNEQFF
clone size: -
D gene: -
CDR3 length: 13
V gene: TRBV20-1
J gene: TRBJ2-1

CDR3 DNA: TGCAGTGCACACGGACAGTCCTACGAGCAGTACTTC
CDR3 protein: CSAHGQSYEQYF
clone size: -
D gene: -
CDR3 length: 12
V gene: TRBV20-1
J gene: TRBJ2-7

CDR3 DNA: TGTGCCAGCAGTTTAACACAGGGTCGACGACTGTTTTTT
CDR3 protein: CASSLTQGRRLFF
clone size: -
D gene: -
CDR3 length: 13
V gene: TRBV27
J gene: TRBJ1-4

CDR3 DNA: TGTGCCAGCAGTGAATATATCCGTGACGAGCAGTACTTC
CDR3 protein: CASSEYIRDEQYF
clone size: -
D gene: -
CDR3 length: 13
V gene: TRBV25-1
J gene: TRBJ2-7

CDR3 DNA: TGTGCCGGCTTCGAGGGGAACCCAGCGGGGGTCTACAATGAGCAGTTCTTC
CDR3 protein: CAGFEGNPAGVYNEQFF
clone size: few
D gene: TRBD2
CDR3 length: 17
V gene: TRBV7-9
J gene: TRBJ2-1

CDR3 DNA: TGCAGCGTTGATGCGGGAGTCACAGATACGCAGTATTTT
CDR3 protein: CSVDAGVTDTQYF
clone size: many
D gene: TRBD2
CDR3 length: 13
V gene: TRBV29-1
J gene: TRBJ2-3

CDR3 DNA: TGTGCCAGCAGTGAAGGTCCCAGAGAGGATTATGGCTACACCTTC
CDR3 protein: CASSEGPREDYGYTF
clone size: -
D gene: -
CDR3 length: 15
V gene: TRBV2
J gene: TRBJ1-2

CDR3 DNA: TGTGCCAGCAGGCCAGGGCTAATGAACACTGAAGCTTTCTTT
CDR3 protein: CASRPGLMNTEAFF
clone size: few
D gene: -
CDR3 length: 14
V gene: TRBV14
J gene: TRBJ1-1

CDR3 DNA: TGTGCCAGCAGATCCGGGACAGGAGGCTCTGGGGCCAACGTCCTGACTTTC
CDR3 protein: CASRSGTGGSGANVLTF
clone size: -
D gene: TRBD1
CDR3 length: 17
V gene: TRBV12-3/TRBV12-4
J gene: TRBJ2-6

CDR3 DNA: TGTGCCAGCAGTTTATACCGGCTCGCTACCGGGTACGAGCAGTACTTC
CDR3 protein: CASSLYRLATGYEQYF
clone size: -
D gene: -
CDR3 length: 16
V gene: TRBV12-3/TRBV12-4
J gene: TRBJ2-7

CDR3 DNA: TGCGCCAGCAGCTTGGAGACTAGCGGGCAGTATTTT
CDR3 protein: CASSLETSGQYF
clone size: few
D gene: TRBD2
CDR3 length: 12
V gene: TRBV5-1
J gene: TRBJ2-3

CDR3 DNA: TGTGCCAGCAGCCATACCCTAGCGGGAGTAAATAATGAGCAGTTCTTC
CDR3 protein: CASSHTLAGVNNEQFF
clone size: -
D gene: TRBD2
CDR3 length: 16
V gene: TRBV7-9
J gene: TRBJ2-1

CDR3 DNA: TGTGCCAGCAGCTCACCCTTGGGGCCGGGACCGTTGGCGTACGAGCAGTACTTC
CDR3 protein: CASSSPLGPGPLAYEQYF
clone size: -
D gene: -
CDR3 length: 18
V gene: TRBV11-1
J gene: TRBJ2-7

CDR3 DNA: TGTGCCAGCAGCCCCCTGGATTTGAGGGACCGATACAATGAGCAGTTCTTC
CDR3 protein: CASSPLDLRDRYNEQFF
clone size: -
D gene: -
CDR3 length: 17
V gene: TRBV3-1
J gene: TRBJ2-1

CDR3 DNA: TGCAGTGCTAGAGTGACTAGCGGGGGGCCACTTCCCCAAGAGACCCAGTACTTC
CDR3 protein: CSARVTSGGPLPQETQYF
clone size: few
D gene: TRBD2
CDR3 length: 18
V gene: TRBV20-1
J gene: TRBJ2-5

CDR3 DNA: TGTGCCAGCAGCGGAACTAGCGGGGGGCCCCAGTACTTC
CDR3 protein: CASSGTSGGPQYF
clone size: -
D gene: TRBD2
CDR3 length: 13
V gene: TRBV9
J gene: TRBJ2-5

CDR3 DNA: TGTGCCAGCTCACGAGGTCGGTCAGGACAGCGAAATGGCTACACCTTC
CDR3 protein: CASSRGRSGQRNGYTF
clone size: once
D gene: -
CDR3 length: 16
V gene: TRBV6-2/TRBV6-3
J gene: TRBJ1-2

CDR3 DNA: TGCAGCGGTGGACTAGCGGGACCCGATACGCAGTATTTT
CDR3 protein: CSGGLAGPDTQYF
clone size: -
D gene: TRBD2
CDR3 length: 13
V gene: TRBV20-1
J gene: TRBJ2-3

CDR3 DNA: TGCAGTGGGATTTCCGAAGACACTGAAGCTTTCTTT
CDR3 protein: CSGISEDTEAFF
clone size: few
D gene: -
CDR3 length: 12
V gene: TRBV20-1
J gene: TRBJ1-1

CDR3 DNA: TGCGCCAGCAGCTCAACATGGACAGGTTCGTCTGAAGCTTTCTTT
CDR3 protein: CASSSTWTGSSEAFF
clone size: -
D gene: TRBD1
CDR3 length: 15
V gene: TRBV5-1
J gene: TRBJ1-1

CDR3 DNA: TGTGCCAGCAGCTTGGGGGGACCGGGAGGCTACACCTTC
CDR3 protein: CASSLGGPGGYTF
clone size: -
D gene: -
CDR3 length: 13
V gene: TRBV9
J gene: TRBJ1-2

CDR3 DNA: TGTGCCAGTACTTGGACAGGCAAAGGGAACACCGGGGAGCTGTTTTTT
CDR3 protein: CASTWTGKGNTGELFF
clone size: -
D gene: TRBD1
CDR3 length: 16
V gene: TRBV10-3
J gene: TRBJ2-2

CDR3 DNA: TGCAGTGCTAGAGCCGCGGGTGACTATGGCTACACCTTC
CDR3 protein: CSARAAGDYGYTF
clone size: few
D gene: -
CDR3 length: 13
V gene: TRBV20-1
J gene: TRBJ1-2

CDR3 DNA: TGTGCCAGCAGATTAAGAAGCGGGGGATCGAACACCGGGGAGCTGTTTTTT
CDR3 protein: CASRLRSGGSNTGELFF
clone size: few
D gene: TRBD2
CDR3 length: 17
V gene: TRBV12-3/TRBV12-4
J gene: TRBJ2-2

CDR3 DNA: TGTGCCAGCAGTTTCGGACAGGGATTAGCCAAAAACATTCAGTACTTC
CDR3 protein: CASSFGQGLAKNIQYF
clone size: -
D gene: TRBD1
CDR3 length: 16
V gene: TRBV27
J gene: TRBJ2-4

CDR3 DNA: TGTGCCAGCAGTTACTCGGGACCTGGGGGGCGTTTGGACGAGCAGTACTTC
CDR3 protein: CASSYSGPGGRLDEQYF
clone size: few
D gene: -
CDR3 length: 17
V gene: TRBV6-5
J gene: TRBJ2-7

CDR3 DNA: TGTGCCAGCAGCCCAGGCCATACGCAGTATTTT
CDR3 protein: CASSPGHTQYF
clone size: -
D gene: -
CDR3 length: 11
V gene: TRBV7-6
J gene: TRBJ2-3